This T cell receptor beta chain comes out of a study of T cells in localized non-small cell lung cancer. Findings of the study overall: Within adjacent lung there appeared a median approximately 59 of the top 100 tumor clones.

Assay: immunoSEQ multiplex PCR; the TCRdb copy retains only in-frame clones and omits some. The data hold about 40,000 clones, with about 90% observed a single time. On this clone: Its antigen is unknown.

The source was peripheral blood, collected before any cancer treatment. The TCR originated in a man aged 40 to 70 with stage I lung adenocarcinoma.

CDR3 sequence (DNA): TGTGCCAGCAGCTTGGGAACAGGGGGCTATGAAAAACTGTTTTTT. Translation gives CASSLGTGGYEKLFF. The chain joins TRBV5-6 to TRBJ1-4, with TRBD1 matching over 9 bases. This CDR3 contains 15 residues. Looked up from germline, CDR1 is SGHDT and CDR2 is YYEEEE. V dropped 0 bases and J dropped 6; count of bases not matched to a gene: 3.